A single sample gave rise to the 11 T cell receptor beta chains below, sequenced in a study of T cells after yellow fever vaccination. TCRdb used MiXCR to reprocess the 5' RACE reads, holding one entry per CDR3 protein. The table includes about 400,000 distinct CDR3 sequences, under 14% detected once. The sequenced sample was PBMCs, obtained on the day of the first yellow fever vaccination. Source of these receptors: a man between 18 and 29 years old who received the YFV17D yellow fever vaccine.

The chain has TRBV19 and TRBJ2-3; TRBD2 is a possible D gene (6 bases). CDR3 length equals 14 residues. The V end was cut by 1 base, the J end by 3 bases, with 8 bases between. Germline CDR1 reads LNHDA; CDR2 reads SQIVND (reference sequence). CDR3 nucleotide sequence: TGTGCCAGTAGTATAGCGGGGGAGACAGATACGCAGTATTTT. Translation gives CASSIAGETDTQYF.

This chain's CDR3 is CASSSGTSGRNEQFF. In DNA form, the CDR3 reads TGTGCCAGCAGTTCCGGGACTAGCGGCCGCAATGAGCAGTTCTTC. The rearrangement uses TRBV12-3 or TRBV12-4 and TRBJ2-1, with 11 bases identical to TRBD2. V was pared by 4 bases and J by 6 bases, with 5 bases of the junction left unmatched. This CDR3 is 15 amino acids long.

This clonotype showed up just a few times. This chain connects TRBV29-1 to TRBJ2-3; D is possibly TRBD1 (6 bases). This CDR3 is 15 amino acids long. V lost 4 bases, J lost 4 bases, and 18 bases lay in between. Germline loops: CDR1 SQVTM, CDR2 ANQGSEA. The CDR3 region is CSVGTVQGGADTQYF. The CDR3 nucleotides read TGCAGCGTTGGGACAGTACAGGGTGGCGCAGATACGCAGTATTTT.

This clonotype was observed at least ten times. V and J are TRBV5-1 and TRBJ2-2; D remains unclear. Between the trimmed V and J ends, which lost 0 bases and 4 bases, there was a span of 10 bases. The CDR3 contains 15 residues. Per the germline V gene, CDR1 is SGHRS and CDR2 is YFSETQ. The CDR3 protein is CASSLDRASTGELFF. DNA for the CDR3: TGCGCCAGCAGCTTGGATAGGGCGAGCACCGGGGAGCTGTTTTTT. Full variable domain (missing parts from reference TRBV5-1 and TRBJ2-2): KAGVTQTPRYLIKTRGQQVTLSCSPISGHRSVSWYQQTPGQGLQFLFEYFSETQRNKGNFPGRFSGRQFSNSRSEMNVSTLELGDSALYLCASSLDRASTGELFFGEGSRLTVL.

This clonotype was recorded at least ten times. The chain has TRBV12-3 or TRBV12-4 and TRBJ1-5, with 8 nucleotides matching TRBD1. The CDR3 runs to 12 residues. The V segment lost 5 bases and the J segment 6 bases; nucleotides outside the gene matches: 0. CDR3 protein: CASSDRGQPQHF. The CDR3, as DNA: TGTGCCAGCAGTGACAGGGGTCAGCCCCAGCATTTT.

The V call is TRBV15, the J call TRBJ2-1; no clear D. V was shortened by 1 base and J by 7 bases, with 11 bases between the two germline ends. This CDR3 spans 14 amino acids. Germline V gene lookup returns CDR1 LNHNV and CDR2 YYDKDF (reference sequence). This CDR3 is CATSRGAPRNEQFF. For the CDR3, the DNA is TGTGCCACCAGCAGAGGAGCCCCTCGGAATGAGCAGTTCTTC.

Concerning this clonotype itself: A much more abundant neighbour one base away suggests this may be a read error. This chain connects TRBV5-1 to TRBJ2-5; 7 nucleotides agree with TRBD1. The CDR3 has 14 amino acids. The germline V gene encodes CDR1 SGHRS and CDR2 YFSETQ. The CDR3 is CAISRDRQGETQYF. The DNA of the CDR3 is TGCGCCATCAGCAGGGACAGACAAGGAGAGACCCAGTACTTC. The full variable domain, completed using reference TRBV5-1 and TRBJ2-5, is KAGVTQTPRYLIKTRGQQVTLSCSPISGHRSVSWYQQTPGQGLQFLFEYFSETQRNKGNFPGRFSGRQFSNSRSEMNVSTLELGDSALYLCAISRDRQGETQYFGPGTRLLVL.

In its sample, this clonotype was seen many times. The chain uses TRBV7-6 and TRBJ1-6, with 12 bases identical to TRBD1. Unmatched junction bases numbered 15, after V lost 6 bases and J lost 6 bases. The CDR3 is 19 residues long. Germline V gene data show CDR1 as SGHVS and CDR2 as FNYEAQ. CDR3 sequence reads: CASSPTIRDRGPGNSPLHF. CDR3 nucleotides: TGTGCCAGCAGTCCCACCATCCGGGACAGGGGGCCCGGTAATTCACCCCTCCACTTT.

V and J are TRBV5-1 and TRBJ1-4, with 8 bases fitting TRBD1. The CDR3 totals 13 residues. With V trimmed by 3 bases and J by 14 bases, 9 bases remained unmatched. Germline CDR1 and CDR2: SGHRS and YFSETQ. CDR3 DNA: TGCGCCAGCAGCTCCCAGTGGACAGGGCCGCTGTTTTTT. The encoded protein is CASSSQWTGPLFF.

This clonotype has a handful of counts. This chain connects TRBV11-3 to TRBJ2-1; no clear D gene. Germline CDR1 reads SGHNT; CDR2 reads YENEEA. The CDR3 spans 15 residues. The V and J ends lost 0 bases and 8 bases respectively, with 14 bases between them. As DNA, the CDR3 is TGTGCCAGCAGCTTAGATGGTCCCTCAGTCGATGAGCAGTTCTTC. Amino acid sequence: CASSLDGPSVDEQFF.

This clonotype was detected only a few times. The CDR3 is CASSVGTSASYNEQFF. The CDR3, as DNA: TGTGCCAGCAGCGTGGGGACTAGCGCTTCCTACAATGAGCAGTTCTTC. The V and J genes are TRBV9 and TRBJ2-1, with 10 positions matching TRBD2. The CDR3 contains 16 residues. Trimming took 2 bases from V and 1 from J; bases not matched to a gene: 3. The germline gives CDR1 SGDLS, CDR2 YYNGEE. Full variable domain (remainder filled in from reference TRBV9 and TRBJ2-1): DSGVTQTPKHLITATGQRVTLRCSPRSGDLSVYWYQQSLDQGLQFLIQYYNGEERAKGNILERFSAQQFPDLHSELNLSSLELGDSALYFCASSVGTSASYNEQFFGPGTRLTVL.